This is a list of T cell receptor beta chains from one sample in a study of T cell changes during pregnancy in multiple sclerosis. The assay was immunoSEQ multiplex PCR, and TCRdb's table has in-frame clones only and misses some. The sample consists of approximately 100,000 clones, approximately 91% of them appearing once. Sequences were derived from peripheral blood, sampled in the second trimester of pregnancy. Every receptor here comes from a female donor with multiple sclerosis, enrolled in a pregnancy study. Each CDR3 is given with its conserved first and last residue. The order of the fields is V gene, J gene, D gene, clone size, CDR3 DNA, CDR3 protein. A D gene is named only where the DNA matches it firmly. Size is stated for part of the rows, as once, few or many counts, or as a class when the clone is expanded.

V gene: TRBV4-3
J gene: TRBJ1-4
D gene: NA
clone size: NA
CDR3 DNA: TGCGCCAGCAGCCAAGACCCACGGCGGCGAAAACTGTTTTTT
CDR3 protein: CASSQDPRRRKLFF

V gene: TRBV29-1
J gene: TRBJ2-3
D gene: NA
clone size: NA
CDR3 DNA: TGCAGCGGCGGTAGCACAGATACGCAGTATTTT
CDR3 protein: CSGGSTDTQYF

V gene: TRBV18
J gene: TRBJ1-1
D gene: NA
clone size: once
CDR3 DNA: TGTGCCAGCTCACCACAGTCAGGGCGCGGCGTCACTGAAGCTTTCTTT
CDR3 protein: CASSPQSGRGVTEAFF

V gene: TRBV6-5
J gene: TRBJ2-7
D gene: NA
clone size: NA
CDR3 DNA: TGTGCCAGCAGTAATGAGGCCTACGAGCAGTACTTC
CDR3 protein: CASSNEAYEQYF

V gene: TRBV28
J gene: TRBJ1-5
D gene: TRBD1
clone size: NA
CDR3 DNA: TGTGCCAGCGAAACAGGGGGATTTGACAATCAGCCCCAGCATTTT
CDR3 protein: CASETGGFDNQPQHF

V gene: TRBV6-1
J gene: TRBJ1-5
D gene: NA
clone size: NA
CDR3 DNA: TGTGCCAGCAGTGATCCTAGCAGGATATACAATCAGCCCCAGCATTTT
CDR3 protein: CASSDPSRIYNQPQHF

V gene: TRBV19
J gene: TRBJ2-6
D gene: NA
clone size: NA
CDR3 DNA: TGTGCCAGTAGAGTGGGGGGTTCTGGGGCCAACGTCCTGACTTTC
CDR3 protein: CASRVGGSGANVLTF

V gene: TRBV19
J gene: TRBJ2-7
D gene: NA
clone size: NA
CDR3 DNA: TGTGCCAGTAGTATAGAAGAAGGTAGCGACGAGCAGTACTTC
CDR3 protein: CASSIEEGSDEQYF

V gene: TRBV11-2
J gene: TRBJ1-5
D gene: NA
clone size: NA
CDR3 DNA: TGTGCCAGCAGCTTAGATCCTGGGCACAATCAGCCCCAGCATTTT
CDR3 protein: CASSLDPGHNQPQHF

V gene: TRBV5-1
J gene: TRBJ2-2
D gene: TRBD2
clone size: NA
CDR3 DNA: TGCGCCAGCAGCCGGACTAGCCCGAACACCGGGGAGCTGTTTTTT
CDR3 protein: CASSRTSPNTGELFF

V gene: TRBV6-5
J gene: TRBJ2-1
D gene: NA
clone size: NA
CDR3 DNA: TGTGCCAGCAGTTTATCAGGGAACAATGAGCAGTTCTTC
CDR3 protein: CASSLSGNNEQFF

V gene: TRBV18
J gene: TRBJ2-3
D gene: TRBD2
clone size: NA
CDR3 DNA: TGTGCCAGCTCACCCACGAGACTAGCGGGAGTATTAAGAATGGATACGCAGTATTTT
CDR3 protein: CASSPTRLAGVLRMDTQYF

V gene: TRBV6-5
J gene: TRBJ2-1
D gene: TRBD2
clone size: NA
CDR3 DNA: TGTGCCAGCAGTTCGGGACTAGCGGGGGTTAAGGAGCAGTTCTTC
CDR3 protein: CASSSGLAGVKEQFF

V gene: TRBV30
J gene: TRBJ2-7
D gene: NA
clone size: NA
CDR3 DNA: TGTGCCTGGAGTTGGGGCAAGGGGGTTTTAGATGAGCAGTACTTC
CDR3 protein: CAWSWGKGVLDEQYF

V gene: TRBV4-1
J gene: TRBJ2-1
D gene: TRBD2
clone size: NA
CDR3 DNA: TGCGCCAGCAGCCAAATTAGCGAGCGGGGCATCGATGAGCAGTTCTTC
CDR3 protein: CASSQISERGIDEQFF

V gene: TRBV20-1
J gene: TRBJ1-3
D gene: TRBD1
clone size: NA
CDR3 DNA: TGCAGTGCTCCACAGGGGAACACCATATATTTT
CDR3 protein: CSAPQGNTIYF

V gene: TRBV25-1
J gene: TRBJ2-1
D gene: TRBD2
clone size: NA
CDR3 DNA: TGTGCCAGCAGTGAGCCTAGCGGGAGCTCCTACAATGAGCAGTTCTTC
CDR3 protein: CASSEPSGSSYNEQFF

V gene: TRBV11-3
J gene: TRBJ2-6
D gene: TRBD1
clone size: NA
CDR3 DNA: TGTGCCAGCAGCCTCGACCGACGGGACAGGCTGAGCTCTGGGGCCAACGTCCTGACTTTC
CDR3 protein: CASSLDRRDRLSSGANVLTF

V gene: TRBV7-6
J gene: TRBJ2-1
D gene: TRBD2
clone size: NA
CDR3 DNA: TGTGCCAGCAGCCAGGGCACGACTAGCGGGCCCCCGGGCCTGTTCTTC
CDR3 protein: CASSQGTTSGPPGLFF

V gene: TRBV29-1
J gene: TRBJ1-1
D gene: NA
clone size: NA
CDR3 DNA: TGCAGCGTCGCCACAAGAGGAGGGGCTGAAGCTTTCTTT
CDR3 protein: CSVATRGGAEAFF

V gene: TRBV6-5
J gene: TRBJ2-7
D gene: TRBD2
clone size: NA
CDR3 DNA: TGTGCCAGCAGACAGAGCGGGAGTAGGTACGAGCAGTACTTC
CDR3 protein: CASRQSGSRYEQYF

V gene: TRBV6-1
J gene: TRBJ1-2
D gene: NA
clone size: NA
CDR3 DNA: TGTGCCAGCAGTGAATCGAACAGGGAATCTTCTGGCTACACCTTC
CDR3 protein: CASSESNRESSGYTF

V gene: TRBV6-1
J gene: TRBJ2-7
D gene: NA
clone size: NA
CDR3 DNA: TGTGCCAGCAGTGAAATGACTCCTTCCTACGAGCAGTACTTC
CDR3 protein: CASSEMTPSYEQYF

V gene: TRBV9
J gene: TRBJ2-2
D gene: NA
clone size: NA
CDR3 DNA: TGTGCCAGCAGCAAAGCGGTCAGGGACAATGGTACTCATCTGAGAGGCGGGGAGCTGTTTTTT
CDR3 protein: CASSKAVRDNGTHLRGGELFF

V gene: TRBV28
J gene: TRBJ1-4
D gene: NA
clone size: NA
CDR3 DNA: TGTGCCAGCAGTTTAGGGATTCCGGGACTCGAAGATGAAAAACTGTTTTTT
CDR3 protein: CASSLGIPGLEDEKLFF

V gene: TRBV28
J gene: TRBJ2-3
D gene: TRBD1
clone size: NA
CDR3 DNA: TGTGCCAGCAGTCGGGACAGGGTCCTAGTTACGCAGTATTTT
CDR3 protein: CASSRDRVLVTQYF

V gene: TRBV4-2
J gene: TRBJ2-1
D gene: NA
clone size: NA
CDR3 DNA: TGTGCCAGCAGCCCCCGGGGGGCTAGCGTCTACAATGAGCAGTTCTTC
CDR3 protein: CASSPRGASVYNEQFF

V gene: TRBV6-6
J gene: TRBJ2-7
D gene: NA
clone size: once
CDR3 DNA: TGTGCCAGCAGTCCAATTATTGGGGGGTCCCGCTACGAGCAGTACTTC
CDR3 protein: CASSPIIGGSRYEQYF

V gene: TRBV4-1
J gene: TRBJ1-2
D gene: NA
clone size: few
CDR3 DNA: TGCGCCAGCAGCCAAGATACAGGGTCGGCTAACTATGGCTACACCTTC
CDR3 protein: CASSQDTGSANYGYTF

V gene: TRBV5-6
J gene: TRBJ2-7
D gene: TRBD1
clone size: NA
CDR3 DNA: TGTGCCAGCAGCCCCCGGGACAGGCATTACGAGCAGTACTTC
CDR3 protein: CASSPRDRHYEQYF

V gene: TRBV4-1
J gene: TRBJ2-7
D gene: TRBD2
clone size: NA
CDR3 DNA: TGCGCCAGCAGCCAACCCGGACTAGCTGCCTACGAGCAGTACTTC
CDR3 protein: CASSQPGLAAYEQYF

V gene: TRBV28
J gene: TRBJ2-7
D gene: NA
clone size: few
CDR3 DNA: TGTGCCATAGCCGACGTAGCTTCTTACGAGCAGTACTTC
CDR3 protein: CAIADVASYEQYF

V gene: TRBV4-1
J gene: TRBJ1-3
D gene: NA
clone size: NA
CDR3 DNA: TGCGCCAGCAGCCCTGGGGGCAGCTCTGGAAACACCATATATTTT
CDR3 protein: CASSPGGSSGNTIYF

V gene: TRBV18
J gene: TRBJ2-7
D gene: NA
clone size: NA
CDR3 DNA: TGTGCCAGCTCACCACCGGGAGGAGGGGGCGGCGAGCAGTACTTC
CDR3 protein: CASSPPGGGGGEQYF

V gene: TRBV28
J gene: TRBJ2-1
D gene: NA
clone size: NA
CDR3 DNA: TGTGCCAGCAGTTTATTGTCTAGCCCATCTAAGTTCTTC
CDR3 protein: CASSLLSSPSKFF

V gene: TRBV7-3
J gene: TRBJ2-1
D gene: TRBD2
clone size: NA
CDR3 DNA: TGTGCCAGCAGCTTAGCGGGGGGGTACAATGAGCAGTTCTTC
CDR3 protein: CASSLAGGYNEQFF

V gene: TRBV28
J gene: TRBJ2-7
D gene: TRBD2
clone size: once
CDR3 DNA: TGTGCCAGCACCAATAGCGGGAGGGCCGCCTACGAGCAGTACTTC
CDR3 protein: CASTNSGRAAYEQYF

V gene: TRBV19
J gene: TRBJ2-7
D gene: NA
clone size: NA
CDR3 DNA: TGTGCCAGTAGTATAGTACCCCCTCCTGCGGGGGAGCAGTACTTC
CDR3 protein: CASSIVPPPAGEQYF

V gene: TRBV2
J gene: TRBJ2-3
D gene: TRBD2
clone size: NA
CDR3 DNA: TGTGCCAGCAGTGGGTTAAGTGGGACTAGCGGGAGGGCCCGGACAGATACGCAGTATTTT
CDR3 protein: CASSGLSGTSGRARTDTQYF

V gene: TRBV18
J gene: TRBJ2-3
D gene: TRBD2
clone size: NA
CDR3 DNA: TGTGCCAGCTCACCAACTGGACTAGCGGGAGTGGGAGATACGCAGTATTTT
CDR3 protein: CASSPTGLAGVGDTQYF

V gene: TRBV9
J gene: TRBJ2-7
D gene: TRBD2
clone size: NA
CDR3 DNA: TGTGCCAGCAGCGCAGGCCTAGCGGGAGTAAGCGAGCAGTACTTC
CDR3 protein: CASSAGLAGVSEQYF

V gene: TRBV5-6
J gene: TRBJ2-6
D gene: NA
clone size: NA
CDR3 DNA: TGTGCCAGCAGCTTACCCCTACAGGGCTTCTCTGGGGCCAACGTCCTGACTTTC
CDR3 protein: CASSLPLQGFSGANVLTF

V gene: TRBV19
J gene: TRBJ1-2
D gene: NA
clone size: few
CDR3 DNA: TGTGCCAGTACCACGGGGGGCGGTACCTATGGCTACACCTTC
CDR3 protein: CASTTGGGTYGYTF

V gene: TRBV29-1
J gene: TRBJ2-1
D gene: NA
clone size: NA
CDR3 DNA: TGCAGCGTTGAAGCCCTCCAGGGGCAGTTCTTC
CDR3 protein: CSVEALQGQFF

V gene: TRBV7-2
J gene: TRBJ2-5
D gene: TRBD2
clone size: NA
CDR3 DNA: TGTGCCAGCAGCCTCCTGTGGACTAGGAAGTACTTC
CDR3 protein: CASSLLWTRKYF